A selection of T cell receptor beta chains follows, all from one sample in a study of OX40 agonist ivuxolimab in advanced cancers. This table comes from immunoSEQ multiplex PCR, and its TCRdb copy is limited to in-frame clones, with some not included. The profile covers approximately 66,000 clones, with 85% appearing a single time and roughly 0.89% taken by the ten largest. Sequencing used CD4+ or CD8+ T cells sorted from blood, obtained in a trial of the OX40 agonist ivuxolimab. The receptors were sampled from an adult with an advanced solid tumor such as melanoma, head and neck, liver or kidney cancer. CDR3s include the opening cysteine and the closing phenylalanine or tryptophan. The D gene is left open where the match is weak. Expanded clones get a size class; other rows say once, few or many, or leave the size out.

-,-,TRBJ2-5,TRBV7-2,TGTGCCAGCAGCTTATTCGGACAGACCCAGTACTTC,CASSLFGQTQYF
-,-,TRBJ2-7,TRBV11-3,TGTGCCAGCAGCTTAGTCGCATTCGCTGGCTCCTACGAGCAGTACTTC,CASSLVAFAGSYEQYF
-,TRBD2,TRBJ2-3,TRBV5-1,TGCGCCAGCAGCATAGGACTAGCGGGGGGGCCAACTAGCACAGATACGCAGTATTTT,CASSIGLAGGPTSTDTQYF
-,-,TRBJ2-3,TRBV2,TGTGCCAGCAGTGAATTTTTGGGTTGGGGGCTTAGCACAGATACGCAGTATTTT,CASSEFLGWGLSTDTQYF
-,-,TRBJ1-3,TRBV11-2,TGTGCCAGCAGTTTAGCAGGGTACTCTGGAAACACCATATATTTT,CASSLAGYSGNTIYF
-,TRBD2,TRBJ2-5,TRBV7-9,TGTGCCAGCACCGAAGGACTAGCGGGAGGAGAGACCCAGTACTTC,CASTEGLAGGETQYF
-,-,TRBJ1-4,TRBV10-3,TGTGCCATCAGCACTCCGGGACGGGAAGATGAAAAACTGTTTTTT,CAISTPGREDEKLFF
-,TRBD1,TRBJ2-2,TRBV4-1,TGCGCCAGCAGCTCCGGACAGGGATTCGTCGGGGAGCTGTTTTTT,CASSSGQGFVGELFF
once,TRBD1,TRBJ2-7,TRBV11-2,TGTGCCAGCAGCTTACCCCGGACAGGGCTTTACGAGCAGTACTTC,CASSLPRTGLYEQYF
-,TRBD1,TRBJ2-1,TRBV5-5,TGTGCCAGCAGTGTAGGGACAGGGGGCACGAATGAGCAGTTCTTC,CASSVGTGGTNEQFF
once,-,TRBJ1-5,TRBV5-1,TGCGCCAGCAGCTTGGCGGGCCAGCCCAATCAGCCCCAGCATTTT,CASSLAGQPNQPQHF
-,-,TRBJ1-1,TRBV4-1,TGCGCCAGCAGCCGCGAGATGAACACTGAAGCTTTCTTT,CASSREMNTEAFF
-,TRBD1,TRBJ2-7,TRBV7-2,TGTGCCAGCAGCTTCGACAGGGGAGGCGAGCAGTACTTC,CASSFDRGGEQYF